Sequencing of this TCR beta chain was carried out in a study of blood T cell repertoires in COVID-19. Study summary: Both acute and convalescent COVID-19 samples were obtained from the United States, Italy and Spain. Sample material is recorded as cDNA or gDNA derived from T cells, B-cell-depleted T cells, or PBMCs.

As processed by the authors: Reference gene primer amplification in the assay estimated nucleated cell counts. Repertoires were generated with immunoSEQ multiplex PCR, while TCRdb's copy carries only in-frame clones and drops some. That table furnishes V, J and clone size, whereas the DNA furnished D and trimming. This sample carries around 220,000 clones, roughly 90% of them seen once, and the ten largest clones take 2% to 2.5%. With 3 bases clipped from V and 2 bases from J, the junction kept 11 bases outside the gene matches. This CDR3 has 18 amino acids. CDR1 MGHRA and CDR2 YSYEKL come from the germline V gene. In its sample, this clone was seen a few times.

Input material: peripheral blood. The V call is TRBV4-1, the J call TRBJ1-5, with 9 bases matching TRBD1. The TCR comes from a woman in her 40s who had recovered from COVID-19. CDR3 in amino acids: CASSHTTGQGMRNQPQHF. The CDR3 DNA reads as TGCGCCAGCAGCCATACGACGGGACAGGGAATGCGCAATCAGCCCCAGCATTTT.